Only a few counts were recorded for the clone carrying this T cell receptor (beta chain). The sample belongs to a study of cytomegalovirus exposure and HLA in healthy donors. The germline V gene encodes CDR1 SNHLY and CDR2 FYNNEI. The junction had 8 bases not matched to a gene; V was cut back by 8 bases and J by 0 bases. The CDR3 runs to 15 residues. The PCR made use of 60 Vbeta and 13 Jbeta primers. TCRdb's table, derived via immunoSEQ multiplex PCR, lists solely in-frame clones and lacks some. This table has approximately 140,000 clones, about 80% appearing once. Sequencing used PBMCs. The chain combines TRBV2 with TRBJ2-7; TRBD2 aligns across 9 bases. This receptor was obtained from a woman in her forties in good health and CMV-seronegative. CDR3 sequence: CASGLAGVGSYEQYF. CDR3 in DNA: TGTGCCAGCGGATTAGCGGGAGTGGGCTCCTACGAGCAGTACTTC.